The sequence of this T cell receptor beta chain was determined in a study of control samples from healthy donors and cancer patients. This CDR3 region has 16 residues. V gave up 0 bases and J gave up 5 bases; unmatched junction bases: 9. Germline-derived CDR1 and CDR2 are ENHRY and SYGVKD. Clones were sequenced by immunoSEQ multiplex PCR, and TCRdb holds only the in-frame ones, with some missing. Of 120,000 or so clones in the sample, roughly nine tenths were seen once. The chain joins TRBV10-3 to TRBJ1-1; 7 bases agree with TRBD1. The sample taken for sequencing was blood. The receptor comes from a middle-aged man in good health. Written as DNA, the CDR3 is TGTGCCATCAGTGAGTCGGAGGGGGCGCGAGTAACTGAAGCTTTCTTT. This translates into CAISESEGARVTEAFF.